Below, one T cell receptor (beta chain) is given with its context. The selected patients with pancreatic ductal adenocarcinoma had surgery but no neoadjuvant therapy. This entry is derived from a study of T cells in pancreatic ductal adenocarcinoma. TCRdb's copy holds only in-frame clones and misses some; the assay was immunoSEQ multiplex PCR. This table holds 16,000 or so clones, about 90% found once. The CDR3 sequence is 14 residues long. Germline CDR1 SGHTA, CDR2 FQGTGA. J lost 4 bases, V lost 6 bases, and 5 bases had no gene match. This clonotype was obtained from a human donor with pancreatic ductal adenocarcinoma. Sequences were obtained from PBMCs. The genes are TRBV7-3 and TRBJ1-1, with 10 bases identical to TRBD1. CDR3 sequence (DNA): TGTGCCAGCAGATTGGACAGGGGGAGCACTGAAGCTTTCTTT. Protein product: CASRLDRGSTEAFF.